These 4 T cell receptor beta chains share one sample of origin, sequenced in a study of CD8 T cells in ankylosing spondylitis. TCRdb redid the calling of the 5' RACE reads with MiXCR, one entry per CDR3 protein. This table has around 150,000 distinct CDR3 sequences, 7.3% appearing once. Material for sequencing was blood, either unsorted or a sorted T cell fraction (not recorded which). The receptors were sampled from a female donor with ankylosing spondylitis or in good health (not recorded which).

The V gene is TRBV7-9, the J gene TRBJ1-5, with 8 positions matching TRBD1. The CDR3 sequence is 17 residues long. From germline, CDR1 is SEHNR and CDR2 FQNEAQ (reference sequence). With 1 base clipped from V and 3 bases from J, the junction kept 8 bases outside the gene matches. The CDR3 DNA reads as TGTGCCAGCAGCTTAGGAGGGACAGGCGCCTTCAATCAGCCCCAGCATTTT. This codes for CASSLGGTGAFNQPQHF.

The rearrangement uses TRBV19 and TRBJ1-1, with 11 nucleotides matching TRBD1. This CDR3 has 15 residues. V lost 11 bases to trimming and J lost 1 base; unmatched junction nucleotides: 9. Germline lookup yields CDR1 LNHDA and CDR2 SQIVND (reference sequence). CDR3 coding DNA: TGTGCCGCTACTCGGGACAGGGGGTCGAACACTGAAGCTTTCTTT. It yields the protein CAATRDRGSNTEAFF.

The rearrangement links TRBV7-9 to TRBJ2-7; D gene ambiguous. Trimming left V 4 bases short and J 4 bases short, with 8 bases between. There are 12 residues in the CDR3. Germline V CDR1 and CDR2: SEHNR, FQNEAQ (reference sequence). CDR3: CASSSLNYEQYF. As DNA, the CDR3 is TGTGCCAGCAGCTCCTTGAATTACGAGCAGTACTTC.

This clonotype was observed at least ten times. The chain combines TRBV20-1 with TRBJ2-1, with TRBD2 matching 9 bases. CDR1 and CDR2 from the germline V gene are DFQATT and SNEGSKA (reference sequence). With V trimmed by 4 bases and J by 5 bases, 9 bases remained unmatched. The CDR3 is 15 residues long. The CDR3 here is CSAMLGGGGNNEQFF. The DNA for the CDR3 is TGCAGTGCTATGTTGGGCGGGGGGGGAAACAATGAGCAGTTCTTC.